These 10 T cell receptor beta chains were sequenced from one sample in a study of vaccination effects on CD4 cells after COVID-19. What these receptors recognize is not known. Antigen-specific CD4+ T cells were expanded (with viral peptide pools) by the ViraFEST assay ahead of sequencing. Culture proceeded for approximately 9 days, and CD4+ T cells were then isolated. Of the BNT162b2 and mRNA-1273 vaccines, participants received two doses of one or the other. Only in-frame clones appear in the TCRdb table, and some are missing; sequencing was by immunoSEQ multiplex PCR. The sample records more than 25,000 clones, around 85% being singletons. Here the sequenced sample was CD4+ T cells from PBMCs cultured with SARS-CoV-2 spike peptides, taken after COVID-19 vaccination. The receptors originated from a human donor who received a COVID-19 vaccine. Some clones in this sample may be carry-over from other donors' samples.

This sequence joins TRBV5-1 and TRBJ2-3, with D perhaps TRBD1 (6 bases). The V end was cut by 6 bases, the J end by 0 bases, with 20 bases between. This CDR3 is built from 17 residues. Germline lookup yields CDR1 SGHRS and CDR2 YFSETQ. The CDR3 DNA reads TGCGCCAGCACTCTAATGGGGGCAGCGTCTAGCACAGATACGCAGTATTTT. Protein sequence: CASTLMGAASSTDTQYF.

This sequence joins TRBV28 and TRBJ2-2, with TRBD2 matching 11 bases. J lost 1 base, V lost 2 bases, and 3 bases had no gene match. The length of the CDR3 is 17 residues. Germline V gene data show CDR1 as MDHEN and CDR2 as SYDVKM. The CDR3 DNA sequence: TGTGCCAGCAGTTTACTCACTAGCGGGGGGAACACCGGGGAGCTGTTTTTT. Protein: CASSLLTSGGNTGELFF.

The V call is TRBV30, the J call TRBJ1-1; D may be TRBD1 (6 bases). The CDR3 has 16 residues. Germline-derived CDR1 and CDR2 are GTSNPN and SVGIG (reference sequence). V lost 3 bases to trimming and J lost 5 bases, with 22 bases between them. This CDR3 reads CAWSNPTRGGKTEAFF. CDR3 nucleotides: TGTGCCTGGAGCAATCCAACCAGGGGAGGTAAGACTGAAGCTTTCTTT.

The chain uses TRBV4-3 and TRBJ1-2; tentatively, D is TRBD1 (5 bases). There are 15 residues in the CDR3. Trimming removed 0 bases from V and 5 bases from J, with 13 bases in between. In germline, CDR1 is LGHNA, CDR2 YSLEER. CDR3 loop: CASSQDPQGGYGYTF. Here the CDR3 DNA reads TGCGCCAGCAGCCAAGATCCCCAGGGAGGGTATGGCTACACCTTC.

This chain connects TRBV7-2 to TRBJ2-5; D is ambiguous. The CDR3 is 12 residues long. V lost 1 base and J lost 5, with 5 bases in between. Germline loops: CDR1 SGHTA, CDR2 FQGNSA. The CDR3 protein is CASSLGRETQYF. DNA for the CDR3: TGTGCCAGCAGCTTAGGTCGGGAGACCCAGTACTTC.

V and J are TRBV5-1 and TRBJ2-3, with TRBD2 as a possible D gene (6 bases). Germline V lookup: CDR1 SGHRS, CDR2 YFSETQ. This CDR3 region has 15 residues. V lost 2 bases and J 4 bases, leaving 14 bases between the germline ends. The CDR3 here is CASSFGGVAPDTQYF. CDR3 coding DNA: TGCGCCAGCAGCTTTGGAGGGGTAGCCCCAGATACGCAGTATTTT.

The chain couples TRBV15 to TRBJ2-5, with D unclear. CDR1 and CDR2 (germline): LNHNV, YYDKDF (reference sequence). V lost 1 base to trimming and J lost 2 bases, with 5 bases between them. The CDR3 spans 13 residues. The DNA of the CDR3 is TGTGCCACCAGCAGAGTTTTTCAAGAGACCCAGTACTTC. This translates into CATSRVFQETQYF.

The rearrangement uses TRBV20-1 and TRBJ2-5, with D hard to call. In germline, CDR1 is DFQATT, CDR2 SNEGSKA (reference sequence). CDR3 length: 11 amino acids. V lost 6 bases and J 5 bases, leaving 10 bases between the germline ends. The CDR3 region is CSAGPKETQYF. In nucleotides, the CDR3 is TGCAGTGCAGGGCCCAAGGAGACCCAGTACTTC.

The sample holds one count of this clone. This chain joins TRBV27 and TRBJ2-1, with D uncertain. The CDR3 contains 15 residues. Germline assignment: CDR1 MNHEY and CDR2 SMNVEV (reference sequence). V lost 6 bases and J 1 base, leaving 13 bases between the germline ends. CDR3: CASRVEGQSYNEQFF. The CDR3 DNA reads TGTGCCAGCAGGGTGGAAGGGCAATCCTACAATGAGCAGTTCTTC.

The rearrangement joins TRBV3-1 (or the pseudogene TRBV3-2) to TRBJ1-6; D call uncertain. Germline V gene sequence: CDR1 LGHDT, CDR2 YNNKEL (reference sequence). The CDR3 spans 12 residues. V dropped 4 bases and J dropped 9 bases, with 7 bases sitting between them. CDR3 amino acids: CASSPRGSPLHF. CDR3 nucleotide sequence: TGTGCCAGCAGCCCCCGCGGTTCACCCCTCCACTTT.